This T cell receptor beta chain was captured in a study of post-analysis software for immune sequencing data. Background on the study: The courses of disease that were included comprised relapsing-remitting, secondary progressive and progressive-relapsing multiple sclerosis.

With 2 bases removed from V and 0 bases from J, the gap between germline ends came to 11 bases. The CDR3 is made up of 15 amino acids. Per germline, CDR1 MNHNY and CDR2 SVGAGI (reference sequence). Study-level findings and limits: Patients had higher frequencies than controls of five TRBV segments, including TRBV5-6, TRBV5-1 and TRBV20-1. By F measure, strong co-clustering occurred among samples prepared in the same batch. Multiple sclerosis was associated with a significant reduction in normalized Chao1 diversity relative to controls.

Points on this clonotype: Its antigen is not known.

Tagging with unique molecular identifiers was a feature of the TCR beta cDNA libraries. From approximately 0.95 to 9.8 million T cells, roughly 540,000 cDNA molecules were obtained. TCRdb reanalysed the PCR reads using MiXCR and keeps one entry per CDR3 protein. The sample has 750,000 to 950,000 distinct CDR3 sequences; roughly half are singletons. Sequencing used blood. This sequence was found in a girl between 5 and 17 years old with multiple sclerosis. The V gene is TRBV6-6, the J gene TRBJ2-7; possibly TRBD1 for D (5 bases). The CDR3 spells CASSYTDTLSYEQYF. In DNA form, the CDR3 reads TGTGCCAGCAGTTACACGGACACCCTCTCCTACGAGCAGTACTTC.